This TCR beta chain appears in the sequencing data of a study of cytomegalovirus exposure and HLA in healthy donors. Study in general: As released early, the data held approximately 80 million unique TCRs from HLA-typed donors. Overall study results and limits: In a later analysis, HLA-C alleles had the fewest associated TCRs, DRB1 alleles the most. Later analysis associated a missense DCLRE1C variant with TCR beta V- and J-gene trimming. A later analysis associated approximately 17,000 TCR beta sequences with HLA alleles at a 0.05 false discovery rate.

In the case of this clone: Antigen specificity is unknown. The junction departs from germline at one end; a sequencing error may be responsible. Other DNA sequences from this sample encode an identical CDR3 as well.

PCR primers comprised 60 Vbeta and 13 Jbeta primers. Repertoires were generated with immunoSEQ multiplex PCR, while TCRdb's copy carries only in-frame clones and drops some. The sample holds about 59,000 clones, about four fifths seen once. The CDR3 covers 15 residues. The germline V gene encodes CDR1 MDHEN and CDR2 SYDVKM. J is TRBJ1-6 and V is TRBV28; D is possibly TRBD1 (5 bases). Material: PBMCs. This clonotype was sampled from a man between 35 and 55 years old in good health and CMV-seronegative. Written as DNA, the CDR3 is TGTGCCAGCAGTTTAGGGGCTATAGGTAATTCCCCCCTCCACTTT. Amino acid sequence: CASSLGAIGNSPLHF.